These 3 T cell receptor beta chains were all obtained from the same sample, sequenced in a study of T-cell reconstitution after alpha-beta-depleted transplantation in children. Unique molecular identifiers featured in how the TCRbeta library was prepared. One entry per CDR3 protein, called by TCRdb with MiXCR from the PCR reads. The data contain approximately 490,000 distinct CDR3 sequences, roughly a tenth of them singletons. Material: PBMCs, obtained before TCRalphabeta/CD19-depleted stem cell transplant. The receptor set was obtained from a child aged 2-15 years with inherited bone marrow failure, due to receive a stem cell transplant.

The table lists this clonotype with many counts. The CDR3: CSARMGGGQFF. CDR3 DNA: TGCAGTGCTAGGATGGGTGGCGGCCAGTTCTTC. This chain uses TRBV20-1 with TRBJ2-1; D ambiguous. CDR1 and CDR2 from the germline V gene are DFQATT and SNEGSKA (reference sequence). CDR3 size: 11 residues. The germline V and J ends were trimmed by 3 bases and 13 bases, with 13 bases remaining between them.

The rearrangement links TRBV5-1 to TRBJ2-5; D remains unclear. Germline CDR1 SGHRS, CDR2 YFSETQ. V lost 3 bases to trimming and J lost 1 base, with 4 bases between them. The CDR3 is 12 residues long. CDR3 sequence (DNA): TGCGCCAGCAGCTCCCGCCAAGAGACCCAGTACTTC. This encodes CASSSRQETQYF. Looking up the rest from reference TRBV5-1 and TRBJ2-5 gives the full variable domain: KAGVTQTPRYLIKTRGQQVTLSCSPISGHRSVSWYQQTPGQGLQFLFEYFSETQRNKGNFPGRFSGRQFSNSRSEMNVSTLELGDSALYLCASSSRQETQYFGPGTRLLVL.

This clonotype was recorded many times. The chain uses TRBV6-2 or TRBV6-3 and TRBJ1-1; D may be TRBD1 (5 bases). The CDR3 has 12 amino acids. The germline V gene encodes CDR1 MNHEY and CDR2 SVGEGT. The DNA of the CDR3 is TGTGCTAGTGGCCGGAGGGACGGTGAAGCTTTCTTT. Its translation is CASGRRDGEAFF.